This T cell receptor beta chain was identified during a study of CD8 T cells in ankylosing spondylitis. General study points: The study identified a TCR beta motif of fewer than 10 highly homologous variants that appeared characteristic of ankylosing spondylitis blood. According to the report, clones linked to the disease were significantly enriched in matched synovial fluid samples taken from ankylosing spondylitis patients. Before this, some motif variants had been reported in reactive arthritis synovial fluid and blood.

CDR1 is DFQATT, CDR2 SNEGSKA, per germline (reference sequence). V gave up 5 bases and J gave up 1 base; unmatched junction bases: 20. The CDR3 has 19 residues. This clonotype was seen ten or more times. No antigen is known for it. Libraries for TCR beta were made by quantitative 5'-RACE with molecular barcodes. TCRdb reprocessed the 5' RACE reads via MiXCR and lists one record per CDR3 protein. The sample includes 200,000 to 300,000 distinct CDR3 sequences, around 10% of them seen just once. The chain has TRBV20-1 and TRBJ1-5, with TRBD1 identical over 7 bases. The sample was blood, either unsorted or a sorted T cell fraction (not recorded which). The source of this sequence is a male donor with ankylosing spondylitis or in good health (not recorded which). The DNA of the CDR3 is TGCAGTGCTTTAACTCGGGCCCAAGCAGGGGGTCGGAGCAATCAGCCCCAGCATTTT. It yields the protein CSALTRAQAGGRSNQPQHF.